These T cell receptor beta chains were read from a single sample in a study of CD8+ T cells in alopecia areata. Profiling relied on immunoSEQ multiplex PCR, and the TCRdb table lists in-frame clones only, not all of them. Here the sample spans about 210,000 clones, 50% to 60% being singletons. The specimen was CD4+ T cells sorted from blood, collected at week 4, from a patient treated with tofacitinib. The receptors derive from a human donor with alopecia areata. The CDR3 runs from the conserved cysteine through the conserved F or W. The D gene is left open where the match is weak. Clone size is shown for a subset of rows, as once, few, many or a class of expanded clone.

d_gene: NA
len: 14
j_gene: TRBJ1-2
abundance: NA
v_gene: TRBV6-1
CDR3nt: TGTGCCAGCAGTGAAGCGGGCAGCTTAAGCGGCTACACCTTC
CDR3aa: CASSEAGSLSGYTF

d_gene: NA
len: 14
j_gene: TRBJ1-1
abundance: few
v_gene: TRBV11-3
CDR3nt: TGTGCCAGCAGCATAAACAGGGCGAACACTGAAGCTTTCTTT
CDR3aa: CASSINRANTEAFF

d_gene: TRBD2
len: 15
j_gene: TRBJ2-3
abundance: NA
v_gene: TRBV29-1
CDR3nt: TGCAGCGTTGTCGGTAGCGGGGGAAGCACAGATACGCAGTATTTT
CDR3aa: CSVVGSGGSTDTQYF

d_gene: NA
len: 17
j_gene: TRBJ2-1
abundance: NA
v_gene: TRBV30
CDR3nt: TGTGCCTGGAGTGTACCTGGGCGACAGTGGAGCTACAATGAGCAGTTCTTC
CDR3aa: CAWSVPGRQWSYNEQFF

d_gene: NA
len: 15
j_gene: TRBJ2-1
abundance: NA
v_gene: TRBV29-1
CDR3nt: TGCAGCTCACGATTCGGGGGAGGTGGGTCGGATGAGCAGTTCTTC
CDR3aa: CSSRFGGGGSDEQFF

d_gene: NA
len: 14
j_gene: TRBJ1-6
abundance: NA
v_gene: TRBV15
CDR3nt: TGTGCCACCAGCAACGAGGGAAGAGGATCACCCCTCCACTTT
CDR3aa: CATSNEGRGSPLHF

d_gene: TRBD2
len: 16
j_gene: TRBJ2-3
abundance: once
v_gene: TRBV7-3
CDR3nt: TGTGCCAGCAGCGAAAGACTAGCGGGGGCCCCGGGTACGCAGTATTTT
CDR3aa: CASSERLAGAPGTQYF

d_gene: NA
len: 16
j_gene: TRBJ1-2
abundance: NA
v_gene: TRBV23-1
CDR3nt: TGCGCCAGCACCGATCTGAGGAAGGGGGGTTGGTATGGCTACACCTTC
CDR3aa: CASTDLRKGGWYGYTF

d_gene: NA
len: 11
j_gene: TRBJ1-2
abundance: few
v_gene: TRBV2
CDR3nt: TGTGCCAGCAGCAACGGGGGTGGCTACACCTTC
CDR3aa: CASSNGGGYTF

d_gene: NA
len: 14
j_gene: TRBJ1-4
abundance: NA
v_gene: TRBV5-1
CDR3nt: TGCGCCAGCAGCTTGGACAGGGAGGGTGAAAAACTGTTTTTT
CDR3aa: CASSLDREGEKLFF

d_gene: NA
len: 17
j_gene: TRBJ2-6
abundance: NA
v_gene: TRBV4-3
CDR3nt: TGCGCCAGCAGCCGCGCCGGGACTGGCTCTGGGGCCAACGTCCTGACTTTC
CDR3aa: CASSRAGTGSGANVLTF

d_gene: NA
len: 14
j_gene: TRBJ2-5
abundance: NA
v_gene: TRBV2
CDR3nt: TGTGCCAGCAGTGAAGGTGTCCTGATGGAGACCCAGTACTTC
CDR3aa: CASSEGVLMETQYF

d_gene: NA
len: 14
j_gene: TRBJ2-7
abundance: NA
v_gene: TRBV9
CDR3nt: TGTGCCAGCAGCACATCCGGGTCAACCTACGAGCAGTACTTC
CDR3aa: CASSTSGSTYEQYF

d_gene: TRBD1
len: 12
j_gene: TRBJ1-2
abundance: NA
v_gene: TRBV30
CDR3nt: TGTGCCTGGGGGCGACAGGGCTATGGCTACACCTTC
CDR3aa: CAWGRQGYGYTF

d_gene: NA
len: 13
j_gene: TRBJ1-2
abundance: NA
v_gene: TRBV4-3
CDR3nt: TGCGCCAGCAGCCAAGAGGGTGGACAGAAGGGGACCTTC
CDR3aa: CASSQEGGQKGTF

d_gene: TRBD1
len: 15
j_gene: TRBJ2-5
abundance: NA
v_gene: TRBV14
CDR3nt: TGCGCCAGCGGCGGGACAGGGAGTTCCCAAGAGACCCAGTACTTC
CDR3aa: CASGGTGSSQETQYF

d_gene: TRBD2
len: 15
j_gene: TRBJ2-3
abundance: NA
v_gene: TRBV27
CDR3nt: TGTGCCAGCAGTTCCGACGGGACTAGCCGGGATACGCAGTATTTT
CDR3aa: CASSSDGTSRDTQYF

d_gene: TRBD1
len: 13
j_gene: TRBJ1-6
abundance: once
v_gene: TRBV30
CDR3nt: TGTGCCTGGAGTGTTGACAGGGTGTCACCCCTCCACTTT
CDR3aa: CAWSVDRVSPLHF

d_gene: NA
len: 11
j_gene: TRBJ1-2
abundance: NA
v_gene: TRBV2
CDR3nt: TGTGCCAGCAGTGTCGAGGAAGGCTACACCTTC
CDR3aa: CASSVEEGYTF

d_gene: NA
len: 16
j_gene: TRBJ1-4
abundance: NA
v_gene: TRBV5-4
CDR3nt: TGTGCCAGCAGCTCGGCTCACCGGGGTCTTAATGAAAAACTGTTTTTT
CDR3aa: CASSSAHRGLNEKLFF

d_gene: TRBD1
len: 16
j_gene: TRBJ1-5
abundance: NA
v_gene: TRBV29-1
CDR3nt: TGCAGCGTTGCGGACAGGGAGTGGGGTCCATCTCAGCCCCAGCATTTT
CDR3aa: CSVADREWGPSQPQHF

d_gene: TRBD1
len: 15
j_gene: TRBJ1-4
abundance: NA
v_gene: TRBV25-1
CDR3nt: TGTGCCAGCAGTTTATCACGGACAGGGGACGAAAAACTGTTTTTT
CDR3aa: CASSLSRTGDEKLFF

d_gene: NA
len: 13
j_gene: TRBJ2-5
abundance: NA
v_gene: TRBV7-2
CDR3nt: TGTGCCAGCAGCTTCATACAGGAAGAGACCCAGTACTTC
CDR3aa: CASSFIQEETQYF

d_gene: TRBD2
len: 15
j_gene: TRBJ2-3
abundance: few
v_gene: TRBV4-2
CDR3nt: TGTGCCAGCAGCCAGACTAGCGGACCCACAGATACGCAGTATTTT
CDR3aa: CASSQTSGPTDTQYF

d_gene: TRBD1
len: 14
j_gene: TRBJ2-1
abundance: once
v_gene: TRBV30
CDR3nt: TGTGCCTTAAACCGGGGACAGGGGTACAATGAGCAGTTCTTC
CDR3aa: CALNRGQGYNEQFF

d_gene: NA
len: 16
j_gene: TRBJ2-3
abundance: NA
v_gene: TRBV29-1
CDR3nt: TGCAGCGTTATAGAAATCAAGGGGACGAACACAGATACGCAGTATTTT
CDR3aa: CSVIEIKGTNTDTQYF

d_gene: NA
len: 13
j_gene: TRBJ1-6
abundance: few
v_gene: TRBV7-7
CDR3nt: TGTGCCAGCAGCTTACACAGGGATTCACCCCTCCACTTT
CDR3aa: CASSLHRDSPLHF